These T cell receptor beta chains were read from a single sample in a study of shared clonotypes between healthy human individuals. Only in-frame clones appear in the TCRdb table, and some are missing; sequencing was by immunoSEQ multiplex PCR. The data contain 2 million to 2.5 million clones, 80% to 95% of them seen just once; the ten biggest clones take up around 0.4%. Sample: naive CD4+ T cells from PBMCs. The receptors originated from a man aged 18-30 years in good health. Some clones in this sample may be carry-over from other donors' samples. The CDR3 runs from the conserved cysteine through the conserved F or W. The order of the fields is J gene, V gene, D gene, clone size, CDR3 protein, CDR3 DNA. A D gene is named only where the DNA matches it firmly. Clone size is stated in some rows and not others, as once, few, many or a class when expanded.

J: TRBJ2-7
V: TRBV18
D: TRBD2
size: -
CDR3: CASSPLTPGTSYEQYF
DNA: TGTGCCAGCTCACCACTTACCCCTGGGACTAGCTACGAGCAGTACTTC

J: TRBJ2-3
V: TRBV18
D: -
size: -
CDR3: CASSPTGLSDTQYF
DNA: TGTGCCAGCTCACCGACGGGACTCTCAGATACGCAGTATTTT

J: TRBJ2-7
V: TRBV7-6
D: TRBD1
size: -
CDR3: CASSQGDRGVYEQYF
DNA: TGTGCCAGCAGCCAGGGGGACAGGGGGGTGTACGAGCAGTACTTC

J: TRBJ2-7
V: TRBV6-1
D: -
size: -
CDR3: CASRGDGPLYEQYF
DNA: TGTGCCAGCAGGGGGGACGGACCTCTCTACGAGCAGTACTTC

J: TRBJ2-3
V: TRBV11-1
D: TRBD2
size: once
CDR3: CASSLGLAGGTSTDTQYF
DNA: TGTGCCAGCAGCTTAGGTCTAGCGGGAGGGACTAGCACAGATACGCAGTATTTT

J: TRBJ1-1
V: TRBV7-2
D: TRBD1
size: -
CDR3: CASSLLQGAGTEAFF
DNA: TGTGCCAGCAGCTTACTACAGGGGGCGGGCACTGAAGCTTTCTTT

J: TRBJ2-1
V: TRBV7-3
D: -
size: -
CDR3: CASSLTSGDYYNEQFF
DNA: TGTGCCAGCAGCTTAACAAGTGGCGACTATTACAATGAGCAGTTCTTC

J: TRBJ2-4
V: TRBV28
D: TRBD1
size: -
CDR3: CASSPPAGTGAKNIQYF
DNA: TGTGCCAGCAGTCCCCCGGCCGGGACAGGTGCCAAAAACATTCAGTACTTC

J: TRBJ1-1
V: TRBV27
D: -
size: -
CDR3: CASSLYRNTEAFF
DNA: TGTGCCAGCAGTTTATACAGGAACACTGAAGCTTTCTTT

J: TRBJ2-7
V: TRBV10-1
D: -
size: -
CDR3: CASGPRQGGPGLGAGQYF
DNA: TGCGCCAGCGGTCCCAGACAGGGTGGCCCGGGACTAGGCGCGGGGCAGTACTTC

J: TRBJ2-1
V: TRBV9
D: -
size: once
CDR3: CASSSGTGLNEQFF
DNA: TGTGCCAGCAGCAGTGGGACCGGACTCAATGAGCAGTTCTTC

J: TRBJ2-7
V: TRBV7-8
D: TRBD2
size: -
CDR3: CASSLLAGAVSYEQYF
DNA: TGTGCCAGCAGCTTACTAGCGGGAGCGGTCTCCTACGAGCAGTACTTC

J: TRBJ2-3
V: TRBV5-4
D: -
size: -
CDR3: CASSLDITTGFTDTQYF
DNA: TGTGCCAGCAGCTTGGATATTACAACGGGGTTCACAGATACGCAGTATTTT

J: TRBJ2-2
V: TRBV7-6
D: -
size: -
CDR3: CASSSLGRANTGELFF
DNA: TGTGCCAGCAGCTCCCTGGGGCGGGCGAACACCGGGGAGCTGTTTTTT

J: TRBJ2-3
V: TRBV11-2
D: TRBD2
size: -
CDR3: CASSLWAGGSTDTQYF
DNA: TGTGCCAGCAGCTTATGGGCGGGAGGAAGCACAGATACGCAGTATTTT

J: TRBJ2-3
V: TRBV4-2
D: -
size: -
CDR3: CASSQDWGPRYF
DNA: TGTGCCAGCAGCCAAGATTGGGGCCCGCGGTATTTT

J: TRBJ1-2
V: TRBV28
D: -
size: once
CDR3: CASSMVPYGYTF
DNA: TGTGCCAGCAGTATGGTCCCCTATGGCTACACCTTC

J: TRBJ1-1
V: TRBV25-1
D: -
size: -
CDR3: CASSTQGPNTEAFF
DNA: TGTGCCAGCAGTACCCAGGGACCGAACACTGAAGCTTTCTTT

J: TRBJ2-1
V: TRBV27
D: TRBD1
size: -
CDR3: CASSRRAFGQGNNEQFF
DNA: TGTGCCAGCAGTCGTAGAGCTTTCGGACAGGGGAACAATGAGCAGTTCTTC

J: TRBJ1-4
V: TRBV28
D: -
size: -
CDR3: CASSLKGFSATNEKLFF
DNA: TGTGCCAGCAGTTTAAAGGGGTTCTCGGCAACTAATGAAAAACTGTTTTTT

J: TRBJ2-2
V: TRBV7-2
D: TRBD2
size: -
CDR3: CASSLTSGRTTGELFF
DNA: TGTGCCAGCAGCCTCACTAGCGGGAGGACCACCGGGGAGCTGTTTTTT

J: TRBJ1-1
V: TRBV19
D: -
size: -
CDR3: CASSIVGRTARMNTEAFF
DNA: TGTGCCAGTAGTATCGTCGGAAGGACAGCACGCATGAACACTGAAGCTTTCTTT

J: TRBJ1-4
V: TRBV7-9
D: -
size: -
CDR3: CASSLGAASNEKLFF
DNA: TGTGCCAGCAGCTTAGGTGCAGCCTCTAATGAAAAACTGTTTTTT

J: TRBJ1-5
V: TRBV5-1
D: -
size: -
CDR3: CASRPQGENQPQHF
DNA: TGCGCCAGCAGGCCACAGGGAGAGAATCAGCCCCAGCATTTT

J: TRBJ2-3
V: TRBV6-5
D: -
size: -
CDR3: CASRIGGDTQYF
DNA: TGTGCCAGCAGGATAGGGGGAGATACGCAGTATTTT

J: TRBJ1-3
V: TRBV5-4
D: -
size: -
CDR3: CASTLGSSGNTIYF
DNA: TGTGCCAGCACCCTCGGGAGCTCTGGAAACACCATATATTTT

J: TRBJ2-3
V: TRBV5-1
D: TRBD2
size: -
CDR3: CASSLPVAGGATDTQYF
DNA: TGCGCCAGCAGCCTGCCGGTAGCGGGGGGTGCCACAGATACGCAGTATTTT

J: TRBJ2-3
V: TRBV5-5
D: -
size: -
CDR3: CASSFGSTGTDTQYF
DNA: TGTGCCAGCAGCTTCGGGTCAACTGGCACAGATACGCAGTATTTT

J: TRBJ1-2
V: TRBV11-2
D: -
size: once
CDR3: CASSPRTSDGYTF
DNA: TGTGCCAGCAGCCCCCGGACGTCCGATGGCTACACCTTC

J: TRBJ1-5
V: TRBV7-2
D: -
size: few
CDR3: CASSPHGGNQPQHF
DNA: TGTGCCAGCAGCCCCCACGGTGGCAATCAGCCCCAGCATTTT

J: TRBJ1-2
V: TRBV7-3
D: TRBD1
size: -
CDR3: CASSTRQGGGYTF
DNA: TGTGCCAGCAGCACCCGACAGGGAGGCGGCTACACCTTC

J: TRBJ1-1
V: TRBV9
D: -
size: -
CDR3: CASKGGGDTEAFF
DNA: TGTGCCAGCAAGGGGGGCGGCGACACTGAAGCTTTCTTT

J: TRBJ2-4
V: TRBV28
D: -
size: -
CDR3: CASSLKQGRPLAKNIQYF
DNA: TGTGCCAGCAGTTTGAAACAGGGTCGACCTCTAGCCAAAAACATTCAGTACTTC

J: TRBJ2-7
V: TRBV15
D: -
size: few
CDR3: CATSRDHYEQYF
DNA: TGTGCCACCAGCAGAGACCACTACGAGCAGTACTTC

J: TRBJ1-2
V: TRBV28
D: TRBD1
size: -
CDR3: CASGSGTVFYGYTF
DNA: TGTGCCAGCGGATCCGGGACAGTCTTCTATGGCTACACCTTC

J: TRBJ2-6
V: TRBV5-1
D: TRBD2
size: -
CDR3: CASSLAGGPKSGANVLTF
DNA: TGCGCCAGCAGCTTGGCGGGGGGACCGAAATCTGGGGCCAACGTCCTGACTTTC

J: TRBJ1-2
V: TRBV5-1
D: TRBD1
size: -
CDR3: CASSLQGADEGYTF
DNA: TGCGCCAGCAGCTTACAGGGGGCTGATGAAGGCTACACCTTC

J: TRBJ2-5
V: TRBV10-2
D: -
size: -
CDR3: CASSESRQNQETQYF
DNA: TGCGCCAGCAGTGAGTCTCGTCAAAATCAAGAGACCCAGTACTTC

J: TRBJ2-1
V: TRBV7-2
D: -
size: -
CDR3: CASSLGATSYNEQFF
DNA: TGTGCCAGCAGCTTAGGAGCTACCTCCTACAATGAGCAGTTCTTC

J: TRBJ1-2
V: TRBV6-6
D: -
size: -
CDR3: CASSPERPRPGYTF
DNA: TGTGCCAGCAGTCCCGAACGCCCCCGTCCTGGCTACACCTTC

J: TRBJ2-1
V: TRBV5-1
D: -
size: -
CDR3: CASSLGADPSYNEQFF
DNA: TGCGCCAGCAGCTTGGGGGCGGACCCCTCCTACAATGAGCAGTTCTTC

J: TRBJ2-7
V: TRBV5-4
D: TRBD1
size: -
CDR3: CASSTDRVWSEQYF
DNA: TGTGCCAGCAGCACCGACAGGGTATGGAGCGAGCAGTACTTC

J: TRBJ2-2
V: TRBV7-3
D: -
size: -
CDR3: CASSPNTGELFF
DNA: TGTGCCAGCAGCCCTAACACCGGGGAGCTGTTTTTT

J: TRBJ2-7
V: TRBV6-1
D: -
size: -
CDR3: CASMYPLGQSDEQYF
DNA: TGTGCCAGCATGTACCCCCTCGGACAGTCGGACGAGCAGTACTTC

J: TRBJ1-2
V: TRBV27
D: -
size: -
CDR3: CASSTRQAGEYGYTF
DNA: TGTGCCAGCAGTACCCGACAGGCCGGGGAATATGGCTACACCTTC

J: TRBJ1-6
V: TRBV27
D: -
size: -
CDR3: CASSPRPGGSPLHF
DNA: TGTGCCAGCAGCCCCAGGCCCGGAGGATCACCCCTCCACTTT

J: TRBJ1-1
V: TRBV6-5
D: -
size: -
CDR3: CASSYSRGVPEAFF
DNA: TGTGCCAGCAGTTACTCTCGGGGGGTCCCTGAAGCTTTCTTT

J: TRBJ2-5
V: TRBV28
D: -
size: -
CDR3: CASRPDTRGWETQYF
DNA: TGTGCCAGCAGGCCCGACACCCGAGGGTGGGAGACCCAGTACTTC

J: TRBJ2-3
V: TRBV30
D: TRBD2
size: -
CDR3: CAWSKQKESPGTSGRGTDTQYF
DNA: TGTGCCTGGAGTAAACAGAAAGAAAGTCCCGGGACTAGCGGGCGGGGCACAGATACGCAGTATTTT

J: TRBJ1-1
V: TRBV7-3
D: -
size: -
CDR3: CASRGAGAQAFF
DNA: TGTGCCAGCAGGGGGGCAGGGGCCCAAGCTTTCTTT

J: TRBJ2-1
V: TRBV4-1
D: TRBD1
size: -
CDR3: CASSVKRTGQGAGEQFF
DNA: TGCGCCAGCAGCGTTAAGAGGACGGGACAGGGGGCAGGTGAGCAGTTCTTC

J: TRBJ2-5
V: TRBV5-1
D: -
size: once
CDR3: CASSFTDSQETQYF
DNA: TGCGCCAGCAGCTTCACCGACAGTCAAGAGACCCAGTACTTC

J: TRBJ1-4
V: TRBV14
D: TRBD1
size: -
CDR3: CAKDRGHEKLFF
DNA: TGTGCCAAGGACAGGGGGCATGAAAAACTGTTTTTT

J: TRBJ1-5
V: TRBV21-1
D: -
size: -
CDR3: CASSIPSYSNQPQHF
DNA: TGTGCCAGCAGCATCCCGTCCTATAGCAATCAGCCCCAGCATTTT

J: TRBJ2-5
V: TRBV18
D: TRBD2
size: -
CDR3: CASSQTSGQETQYF
DNA: TGTGCCAGCTCACAGACTAGCGGGCAAGAGACCCAGTACTTC